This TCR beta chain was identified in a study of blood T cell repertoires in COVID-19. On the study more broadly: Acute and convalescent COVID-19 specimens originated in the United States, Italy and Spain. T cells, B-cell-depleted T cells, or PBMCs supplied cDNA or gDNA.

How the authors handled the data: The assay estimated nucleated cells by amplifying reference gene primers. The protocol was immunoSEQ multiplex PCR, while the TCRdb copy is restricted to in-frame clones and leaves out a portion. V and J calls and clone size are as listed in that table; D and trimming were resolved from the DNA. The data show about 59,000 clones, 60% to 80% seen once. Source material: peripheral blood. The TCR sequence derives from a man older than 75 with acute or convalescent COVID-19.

The DNA for the CDR3 is TGTGCCTGGAGTGGTAACAGGGTTTCGCAATCACCCCTCCACTTT. Amino acid sequence: CAWSGNRVSQSPLHF. The chain links TRBV30 to TRBJ1-6; D possibly corresponds to TRBD1 (6 bases). CDR3 length equals 15 residues. Germline CDR1 is GTSNPN and CDR2 is SVGIG (reference sequence). V lost 1 base and J 10 bases, leaving 17 bases between the germline ends.